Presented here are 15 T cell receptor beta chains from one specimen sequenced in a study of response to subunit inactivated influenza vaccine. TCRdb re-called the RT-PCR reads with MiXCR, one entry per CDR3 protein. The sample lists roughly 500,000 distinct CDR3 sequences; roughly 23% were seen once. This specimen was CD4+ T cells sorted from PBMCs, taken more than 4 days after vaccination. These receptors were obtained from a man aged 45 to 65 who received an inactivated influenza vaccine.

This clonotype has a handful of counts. CDR3 in DNA: TGTGCCACCAGTGGCGGGAGGCCATATGAGCAGTTCTTC. Translating gives CATSGGRPYEQFF. The rearrangement uses TRBV24-1 and TRBJ2-1; 8 bases map to TRBD2. This CDR3 contains 13 residues. Germline lookup yields CDR1 KGHDR and CDR2 SFDVKD. J lost 8 bases, V lost 5 bases, and 4 bases had no gene match.

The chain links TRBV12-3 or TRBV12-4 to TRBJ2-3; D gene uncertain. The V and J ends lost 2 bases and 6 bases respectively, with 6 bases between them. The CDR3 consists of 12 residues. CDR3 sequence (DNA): TGTGCCAGCAGTTTATATGGGGATACGCAGTATTTT. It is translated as CASSLYGDTQYF.

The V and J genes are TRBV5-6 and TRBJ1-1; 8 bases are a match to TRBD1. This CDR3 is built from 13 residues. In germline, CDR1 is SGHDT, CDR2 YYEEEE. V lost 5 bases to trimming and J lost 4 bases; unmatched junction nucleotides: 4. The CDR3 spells CASSWTGSTEAFF. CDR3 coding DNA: TGTGCCAGCAGTTGGACAGGGTCCACTGAAGCTTTCTTT. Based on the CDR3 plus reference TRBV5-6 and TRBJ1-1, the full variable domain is DAGVTQSPTHLIKTRGQQVTLRCSPKSGHDTVSWYQQALGQGPQFIFQYYEEEERQRGNFPDRFSGHQFPNYSSELNVNALLLGDSALYLCASSWTGSTEAFFGQGTRLTVV.

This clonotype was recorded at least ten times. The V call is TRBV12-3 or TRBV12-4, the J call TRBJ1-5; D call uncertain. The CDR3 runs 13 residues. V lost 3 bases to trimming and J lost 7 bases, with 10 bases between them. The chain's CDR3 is CASSFSLIQPQHF. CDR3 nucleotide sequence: TGTGCCAGCAGTTTTTCACTGATCCAGCCCCAGCATTTT.

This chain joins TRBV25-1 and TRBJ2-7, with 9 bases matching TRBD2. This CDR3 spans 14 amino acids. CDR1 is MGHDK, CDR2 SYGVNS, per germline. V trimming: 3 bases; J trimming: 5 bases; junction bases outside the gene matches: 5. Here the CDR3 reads CASSDLAGIDEQYF. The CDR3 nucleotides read TGTGCCAGCAGTGATCTAGCGGGAATCGACGAGCAGTACTTC.

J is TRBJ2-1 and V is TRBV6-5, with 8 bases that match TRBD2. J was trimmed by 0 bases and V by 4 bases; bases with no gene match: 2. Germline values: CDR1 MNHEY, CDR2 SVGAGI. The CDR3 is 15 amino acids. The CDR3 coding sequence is TGTGCCAGCAGTTGGAGCGGGAGCTCCTACAATGAGCAGTTCTTC. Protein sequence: CASSWSGSSYNEQFF.

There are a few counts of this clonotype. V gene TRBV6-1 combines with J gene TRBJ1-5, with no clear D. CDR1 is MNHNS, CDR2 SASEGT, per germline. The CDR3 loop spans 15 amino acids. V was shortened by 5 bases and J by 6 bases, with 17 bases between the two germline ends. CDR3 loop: CASSLGGESTQPQHF. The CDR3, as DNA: TGTGCCAGCAGTCTAGGTGGAGAATCTACTCAGCCCCAGCATTTT.

The CDR3 sequence is CASSMMSGFYNEQFF. Here the CDR3 DNA reads TGTGCCAGCAGTATGATGAGCGGGTTCTACAATGAGCAGTTCTTC. The V and J genes are TRBV2 and TRBJ2-1; D possibly corresponds to TRBD2 (6 bases). Germline V gene data show CDR1 as SNHLY and CDR2 as FYNNEI. Between the trimmed V and J ends, which lost 5 bases and 3 bases, there was a span of 14 bases. This CDR3 has 15 residues.

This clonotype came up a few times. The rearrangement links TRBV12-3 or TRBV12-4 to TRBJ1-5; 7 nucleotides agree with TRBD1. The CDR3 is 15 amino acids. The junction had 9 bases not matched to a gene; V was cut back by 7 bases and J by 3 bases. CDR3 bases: TGTGCCAGCACCGTAGACAGGGCCCACAATCAGCCCCAGCATTTT. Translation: CASTVDRAHNQPQHF.

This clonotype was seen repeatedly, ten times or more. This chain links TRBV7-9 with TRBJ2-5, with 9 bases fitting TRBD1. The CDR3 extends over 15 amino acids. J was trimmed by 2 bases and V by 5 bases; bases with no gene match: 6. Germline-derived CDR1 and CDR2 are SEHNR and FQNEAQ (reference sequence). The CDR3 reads CASSPDRGIQETQYF. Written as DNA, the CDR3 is TGTGCCAGCAGCCCAGACAGGGGGATTCAAGAGACCCAGTACTTC.

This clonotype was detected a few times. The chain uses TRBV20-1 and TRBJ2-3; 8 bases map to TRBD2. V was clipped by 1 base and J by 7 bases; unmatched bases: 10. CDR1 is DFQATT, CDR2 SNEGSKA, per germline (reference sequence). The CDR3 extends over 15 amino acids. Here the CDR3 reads CSARGSPGGPHTQYF. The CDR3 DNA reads TGCAGTGCTAGAGGTTCGCCGGGGGGGCCACATACGCAGTATTTT.

CDR3: CASSPLGQGGTGELFF. Here the CDR3 DNA reads TGTGCCAGCAGTCCGTTGGGACAGGGGGGCACCGGGGAGCTGTTTTTT. The V and J genes are TRBV27 and TRBJ2-2; 11 bases match TRBD1. V gave up 5 bases and J gave up 4 bases; unmatched junction bases: 6. Germline assignment: CDR1 MNHEY and CDR2 SMNVEV (reference sequence). The CDR3 loop spans 16 amino acids.

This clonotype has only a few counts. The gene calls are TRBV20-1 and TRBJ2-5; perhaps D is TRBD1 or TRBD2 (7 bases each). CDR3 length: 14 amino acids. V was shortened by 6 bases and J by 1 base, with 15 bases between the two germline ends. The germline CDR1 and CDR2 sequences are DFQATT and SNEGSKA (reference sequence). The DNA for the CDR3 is TGCAGTGCATACAGCGGGACAGTCCAAGAGACCCAGTACTTC. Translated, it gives CSAYSGTVQETQYF.

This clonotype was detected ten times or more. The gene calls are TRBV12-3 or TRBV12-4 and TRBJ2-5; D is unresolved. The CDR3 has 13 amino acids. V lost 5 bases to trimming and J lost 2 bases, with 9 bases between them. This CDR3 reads CASSTGRQETQYF. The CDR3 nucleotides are TGTGCCAGCAGTACGGGCAGACAAGAGACCCAGTACTTC.

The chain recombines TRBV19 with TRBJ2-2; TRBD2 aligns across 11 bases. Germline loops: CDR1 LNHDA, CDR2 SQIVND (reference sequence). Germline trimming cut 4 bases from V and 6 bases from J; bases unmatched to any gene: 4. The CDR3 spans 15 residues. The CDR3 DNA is TGTGCCAGTAGTAATCTAGCGGGAGGCCCCGGGGAGCTGTTTTTT. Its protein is CASSNLAGGPGELFF.